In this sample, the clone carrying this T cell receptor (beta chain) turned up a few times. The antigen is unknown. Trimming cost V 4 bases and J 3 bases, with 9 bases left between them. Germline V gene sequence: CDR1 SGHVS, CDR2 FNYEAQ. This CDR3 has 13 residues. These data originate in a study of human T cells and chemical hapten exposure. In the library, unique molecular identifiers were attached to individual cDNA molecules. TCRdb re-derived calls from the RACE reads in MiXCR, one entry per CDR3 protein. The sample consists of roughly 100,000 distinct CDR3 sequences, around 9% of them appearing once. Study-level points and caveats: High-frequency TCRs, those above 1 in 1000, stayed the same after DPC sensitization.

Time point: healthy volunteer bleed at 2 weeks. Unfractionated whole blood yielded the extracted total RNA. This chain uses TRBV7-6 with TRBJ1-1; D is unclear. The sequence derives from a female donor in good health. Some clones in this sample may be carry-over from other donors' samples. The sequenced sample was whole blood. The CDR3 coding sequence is TGTGCCAGCAGCTCCCTTCAGTACACTGAAGCTTTCTTT. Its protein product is CASSSLQYTEAFF. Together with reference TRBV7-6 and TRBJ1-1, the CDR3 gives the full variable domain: GAGVSQSPRYKVTKRGQDVALRCDPISGHVSLYWYRQALGQGPEFLTYFNYEAQQDKSGLPNDRFSAERPEGSISTLTIQRTEQRDSAMYRCASSSLQYTEAFFGQGTRLTVV.